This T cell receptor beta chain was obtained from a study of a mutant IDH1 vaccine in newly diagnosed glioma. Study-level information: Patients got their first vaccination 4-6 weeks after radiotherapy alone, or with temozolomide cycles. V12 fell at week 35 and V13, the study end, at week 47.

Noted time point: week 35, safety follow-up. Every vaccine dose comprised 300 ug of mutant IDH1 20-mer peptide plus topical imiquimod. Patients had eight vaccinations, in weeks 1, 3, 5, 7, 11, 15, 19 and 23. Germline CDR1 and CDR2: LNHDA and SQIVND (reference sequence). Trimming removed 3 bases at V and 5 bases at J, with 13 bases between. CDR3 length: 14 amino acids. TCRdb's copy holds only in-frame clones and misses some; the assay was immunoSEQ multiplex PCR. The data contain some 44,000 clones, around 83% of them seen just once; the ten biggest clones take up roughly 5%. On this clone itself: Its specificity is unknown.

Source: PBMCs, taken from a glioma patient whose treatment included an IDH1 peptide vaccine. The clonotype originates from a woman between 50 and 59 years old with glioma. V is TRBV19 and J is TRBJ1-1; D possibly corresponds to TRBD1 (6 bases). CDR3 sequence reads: CASSMEGGMTEAFF. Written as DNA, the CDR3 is TGTGCCAGTAGTATGGAGGGGGGAATGACTGAAGCTTTCTTT.